This TCR beta chain was obtained from a study of Ad26.COV2.S vaccination and SARS-CoV-2 variants. Treatment meaning: 19 received Ad26.COV2.S at low or high dose, single or two shots; several received placebo; per-sample allocation not given. The investigators took samples on day 63 after the first vaccine or placebo injection. The table came from immunoSEQ multiplex PCR; TCRdb's copy has only in-frame clones and leaves some out. This table holds 440,000 or so clones, 80% to 90% found once. The sequence was collected from a person aged 18-60 years who received the Ad26.COV2.S COVID-19 vaccine or a placebo. The sample was peripheral blood, taken in a trial of Ad26.COV2.S vaccine versus placebo.

Written as DNA, the CDR3 is TGCAGTGCTAGTGGGGACAGGTCTGGGGCCAACGTCCTGACTTTC. Its protein is CSASGDRSGANVLTF. The chain combines TRBV20-1 with TRBJ2-6, with TRBD1 matching over 8 bases. V lost 3 bases and J lost 1; bases outside the gene matches: 2. The germline CDR1 and CDR2 sequences are DFQATT and SNEGSKA (reference sequence). The CDR3 runs to 15 residues.